The entry below gives a single T cell receptor beta chain sequence along with its context. The source of the sample is a study of PD-1 and CTLA-4 blockade in melanoma. This CDR3 comprises 14 residues. V lost 11 bases and J lost 8, with 22 bases in between. Per germline, CDR1 LGHNA and CDR2 YNFKEQ. Libraries were prepared by immunoSEQ multiplex PCR; TCRdb keeps only in-frame clonotypes and omits some of them. The table includes 20,000 or so clones, 88% detected once. This specimen was CD8+ T cells from peripheral blood, taken before anti-PD-1 treatment. The receptor was derived from a human donor with melanoma. The chain is built from TRBV4-2 and TRBJ2-1, with D perhaps TRBD1 (7 bases). This chain's CDR3 is CASGGGGDLDEQFF. The CDR3 DNA follows: TGTGCCTCAGGCGGAGGGGGCGATTTGGATGAGCAGTTCTTC.